This paragraph reports one TCR beta chain. Its target is not known. The sample's treatment: oral pan-JAK inhibitor, 5-10 mg twice daily. Alopecia areata patients had lesional scalp punch biopsies and peripheral blood taken from them. The germline V and J ends were trimmed by 5 bases and 2 bases, with 10 bases remaining between them. The CDR3 runs 14 residues. Germline-derived CDR1 and CDR2 are MNHEY and SMNVEV (reference sequence). The sequencing template was cDNA reverse transcribed from extracted RNA. The table came from immunoSEQ multiplex PCR; TCRdb's copy has only in-frame clones and leaves some out. The profile shows roughly 140,000 clones, roughly four fifths of them singletons. The sample originates from a study of CD8+ T cells in alopecia areata. Whole-study context: Treatment ran 6 to 18 months, with 6 months of follow-up afterward. Overall study results and limits: Many expanded lesional clones persisted in scalp and blood during tofacitinib. Having one nonresponder leaves uncertain how baseline CD8+ expansion relates to response.

V usage is TRBV27 and J usage is TRBJ1-5, with a possible D match to TRBD1 (6 bases). The TCR comes from a human donor with alopecia areata. This specimen consisted of CD8+ T cells sorted from blood, obtained at week 4, from a patient treated with tofacitinib. The CDR3 spells CASSPRTGNQPQHF. DNA for the CDR3: TGTGCCAGCAGTCCACGGACAGGCAATCAGCCCCAGCATTTT.